This TCR beta chain was recovered during a study of cytomegalovirus exposure and HLA in healthy donors. Germline lookup yields CDR1 SGHRS and CDR2 YFSETQ. The CDR3 runs 15 residues. V shed 1 base and J 3 bases; nucleotides not matched to a gene: 7. Use of 60 Vbeta and 13 Jbeta primers characterized the PCR. Here immunoSEQ multiplex PCR was the method, and the copy in TCRdb shows in-frame clones only, minus some. The sample lists fewer than 150,000 clones; over 50% were seen once. The TCR originated in a human donor in good health. Sequenced material: PBMCs. The chain employs TRBV5-1 and TRBJ2-7, with 7 positions matching TRBD1. The CDR3 sequence: CASSLKGTANYEQYF. For the CDR3, the DNA is TGCGCCAGCAGCTTGAAAGGGACAGCAAACTACGAGCAGTACTTC.